This T cell receptor beta chain was sequenced for a study of OX40 agonist ivuxolimab in advanced cancers. As for the study in general: Patients received intravenous ivuxolimab every 2 weeks at 0.01 to 10 mg/kg. Of mixed ages from 23 to 79 and averaging about 56 years, the group was over 80% male.

Remarks on this clone: What it binds is not known.

Profiling relied on immunoSEQ multiplex PCR, and the TCRdb table lists in-frame clones only, not all of them. The sample includes about 81,000 clones, more than 85% seen only once; the top ten take approximately 15%. J gave up 2 bases and V 4 bases, and 2 bases lay outside the gene matches. The CDR3 contains 17 residues. Germline V gives CDR1 SGHRS, CDR2 YFSETQ. The study's findings and limits: At 0.1 to 3.0 mg/kg and by week 6, CD4+ and CD8+ T cells in the blood had expanded clonally.

This specimen consisted of CD4+ or CD8+ T cells sorted from blood, obtained in a trial of the OX40 agonist ivuxolimab. V gene TRBV5-1 combines with J gene TRBJ2-6; TRBD2 matches 14 bases. The sequence came from an adult with an advanced solid tumor such as melanoma, head and neck, liver or kidney cancer. The CDR3, as DNA: TGCGCCAGCAGCCCGGGACTAGCGGGAGCTGGGGCCAACGTCCTGACTTTC. Translating it yields CASSPGLAGAGANVLTF.